The clone carrying this T cell receptor beta chain showed up many times. Its specificity is not known. This entry belongs to a study of T cells in Graves' hyperthyroidism and ophthalmopathy. The study, taken as a whole, reports: The model anticipated ophthalmopathy a median around six months pre-onset.

The germline V gene encodes CDR1 SGHTA and CDR2 FQGNSA. The CDR3 length is 14 residues. V was shortened by 1 base and J by 4 bases, with 7 bases between the two germline ends. Clinical symptoms, serum thyroxine, TRAb, thyroid ultrasound and orbital computed tomography informed diagnoses. TCR beta CDR3 region amplification was performed from RNA transcripts. TCR CDR3 underwent first-round RT-PCR with the HTBI primer set. Using its own MiXCR run on the multiplex PCR reads, TCRdb lists one record per CDR3 protein. This repertoire shows 75,000 to 100,000 distinct CDR3 sequences, around 50% found once; its top ten account for 27%.

The sample was blood. This receptor was obtained from a woman between 40 and 55 years old with Graves' hyperthyroidism. The chain carries TRBV7-2 and TRBJ2-2; no clear D. The CDR3 region is CASSLVSTTGELFF. The CDR3 coding sequence is TGTGCCAGCAGCTTAGTCTCCACCACCGGGGAGCTGTTTTTT.